The entry below gives a single T cell receptor (beta chain) sequence along with its context. The target antigen is unknown. The record originates from a study of T cell responses to AZD1222 COVID-19 vaccine. Study-level findings and limits: Baseline serostatus was positive in only six AZD1222 recipients. Spike-specific TCR breadth and depth rose after two AZD1222 doses. The donors showed a predominance of white British ancestry and of females, with possible underestimation of clonal diversity.

Researchers grouped second doses given at about 4 or about 12 weeks into one pool. The protocol was immunoSEQ multiplex PCR, while the TCRdb copy is restricted to in-frame clones and leaves out a portion. This table holds roughly 120,000 clones, 80% to 95% found once. Trimming took off 0 bases at V and 2 bases at J, with 8 bases between the two ends. The germline V gene encodes CDR1 LGHDT and CDR2 YNNKEL (reference sequence). This CDR3 region has 15 residues. The rearrangement joins TRBV3-1 (or the pseudogene TRBV3-2) to TRBJ1-3, with D uncertain. The receptor was derived from an adult who received the AZD1222 COVID-19 vaccine. Specimen: peripheral blood, collected 28 days after the second AZD1222 dose. CDR3 amino acids: CASSQDWSTGNTIYF. DNA of the CDR3: TGTGCCAGCAGCCAAGATTGGTCTACTGGAAACACCATATATTTT.